A selection of T cell receptor beta chains follows, all from one sample in a study of response to subunit inactivated influenza vaccine. TCRdb re-called the RT-PCR reads with MiXCR, one entry per CDR3 protein. The sample carries about 170,000 distinct CDR3 sequences, approximately 12% recorded once. The data also belong to a second study, concerning T cells expressing NK-cell markers.

The material was CD8+ T cells sorted from PBMCs, obtained about 13 days after vaccination. The receptors stem from a man in his fifties who received an inactivated influenza vaccine. CDR3s include the opening cysteine and the closing phenylalanine or tryptophan. The D gene is left open where the match is weak. Rows give clone size only sometimes, using once, few, many, or a class for an expanded clone.

j_call d_call clone_size v_call cdr3_nt cdr3_aa
TRBJ2-7 NA NA TRBV12-3/TRBV12-4 TGTGCCAGCAGTTTCTGGGGCTATTACGAGCAGTACTTC CASSFWGYYEQYF
TRBJ2-1 TRBD1 NA TRBV29-1 TGCAGCATTAGGACAGGGTCCTACAATGAGCAGTTCTTC CSIRTGSYNEQFF
TRBJ1-1 NA NA TRBV11-1 TGTGCCAGCAGCTCGCCAGCCGGGGACATATGGGGGTCGGCGAACACTGAAGCTTTCTTT CASSSPAGDIWGSANTEAFF
TRBJ2-1 TRBD2 many TRBV29-1 TGCAGCGTGCCCCCACGGGGGGACAATGAGCAGTTCTTC CSVPPRGDNEQFF
TRBJ2-5 NA few TRBV28 TGTGCCAGCAGTCCTATCTACCTACAAGAGACCCAGTACTTC CASSPIYLQETQYF
TRBJ2-7 TRBD1 few TRBV3-1 TGTGCCAGCAGCCAAGGGAGTAGGGGGCAGGAGCAGTACTTC CASSQGSRGQEQYF
TRBJ2-1 TRBD2 NA TRBV7-9 TGTGCCAGCAGCCCGGCGACTAGCGGCTCCTACAATGAGCAGTTCTTC CASSPATSGSYNEQFF
TRBJ2-7 TRBD2 few TRBV28 TGTGCCAGCAGTTGGGGACTAGCGGTGAAATACGAGCAGTACTTC CASSWGLAVKYEQYF
TRBJ2-7 NA few TRBV4-2 TGTGCCAGCAGCCAGGCCGGGGGCCCGGCCTACGAGCAGTACTTC CASSQAGGPAYEQYF
TRBJ2-7 NA few TRBV29-1 TGCAGCGTTGTTGGGGGTACCGCCTACGAGCAGTACTTC CSVVGGTAYEQYF
TRBJ2-2 NA NA TRBV7-9 TGTGCCAGCAGCTTAACAGAGTTCGCGAACACCGGGGAGCTGTTTTTT CASSLTEFANTGELFF
TRBJ2-1 NA NA TRBV28 TGTGCCAGCACTGTTTTGGGGGTTGGAAACAATGAGCAGTTCTTC CASTVLGVGNNEQFF
TRBJ2-1 NA few TRBV25-1 TGTGCCAGCAGTAGCCAGGGGCAATACAATGAGCAGTTCTTC CASSSQGQYNEQFF
TRBJ2-7 NA NA TRBV12-3/TRBV12-4 TGTGCCAGCAGTGAACCTCCACAGGGCCCCTACGAGCAGTACTTC CASSEPPQGPYEQYF
TRBJ1-5 TRBD1 few TRBV6-5 TGTGCCAGCAGTTACTCGAATGTAGGGGGCGGTCAGCCCCAGCATTTT CASSYSNVGGGQPQHF
TRBJ1-1 NA few TRBV25-1 TGTGCCAGCAGTGAATACGCTCGGGGCGAAGCTTTCTTT CASSEYARGEAFF
TRBJ2-2 NA NA TRBV7-2 TGTGCCAGCAGCCCACCTCGTATAGCGCCGAACACCGGGGAGCTGTTTTTT CASSPPRIAPNTGELFF
TRBJ1-2 NA many TRBV27 TGTGCCAGCAGTTTATTGGGACAAGATGTCGGCTACACCTTC CASSLLGQDVGYTF
TRBJ1-3 NA NA TRBV5-1 TGCGCCAGCAGCTTCGGCCCCGGGACACTCTCTGGAAACACCATATATTTT CASSFGPGTLSGNTIYF
TRBJ1-6 NA few TRBV6-1 TGTGCCAGCAATCGCCGCGTGGATAATTCACCCCTCCACTTT CASNRRVDNSPLHF
TRBJ2-7 NA many TRBV7-6 TGTGCCAGCAGCTTAGTGTCTCACGAGCAGTACTTC CASSLVSHEQYF
TRBJ2-1 NA NA TRBV25-1 TGTGCCAGCAGTGATTCTGTAAATGAGCAGTTCTTC CASSDSVNEQFF
TRBJ2-1 TRBD1 few TRBV7-8 TGTGCCAGCAGCTTAGCGTTGGGGGACAGGGTTGTCGATGAGCAGTTCTTC CASSLALGDRVVDEQFF
TRBJ2-2 NA NA TRBV3-1 TGTGCCAGCAGCCAAGATGACGGGGAGCTGTTTTTT CASSQDDGELFF
TRBJ1-2 TRBD1 NA TRBV6-5 TGTGCCAGCAGTTACTCTTGGAAGGGACAGCCAAGAGGCTACACCTTC CASSYSWKGQPRGYTF
TRBJ2-7 NA NA TRBV7-9 TGTGCCAGCGCGACGTGGTCCTACGAGCAGTACTTC CASATWSYEQYF
TRBJ2-1 NA few TRBV6-1 TGTGCCAGCAGTAAGTATGGTGGCAATGAGCAGTTCTTC CASSKYGGNEQFF
TRBJ2-6 NA NA TRBV5-6 TGTGCCAGCAGCTTCACAACTGGGGCCAACGTCCTGACTTTC CASSFTTGANVLTF
TRBJ2-7 TRBD1 NA TRBV4-3 TGCGCCAGCAGCCAATTCCATGCCCTGGGACAGCATTACGAGCAGTACTTC CASSQFHALGQHYEQYF
TRBJ1-2 NA few TRBV29-1 TGCAGCGTTGATAAAGCTAACTATGGCTACACCTTC CSVDKANYGYTF
TRBJ2-7 NA NA TRBV20-1 TGCAGTGCTAGAGATCAAGGGTTTATCGAGCAGTACTTC CSARDQGFIEQYF
TRBJ1-1 NA NA TRBV12-3/TRBV12-4 TGTGCCAGCAGTTTAGAAACCACTGAAGCTTTCTTT CASSLETTEAFF
TRBJ2-3 TRBD2 few TRBV10-3 TGTGCCATCAGTGAGTTAGAGGAGAGACTAGCGGGAGTAGATACTAGCACAGATACGCAGTATTTT CAISELEERLAGVDTSTDTQYF
TRBJ2-3 NA NA TRBV4-3 TGCGCCAGCAGCCAAGGGGCGGGGACGGCAGATACGCAGTATTTT CASSQGAGTADTQYF
TRBJ2-7 NA many TRBV6-1 TGTGCCAGCGGAACATACGAGCAGTACTTC CASGTYEQYF
TRBJ2-7 NA NA TRBV6-5 TGTGCCAGCAGTTACGGTGAGGGGAGCGAGCAGTACTTC CASSYGEGSEQYF
TRBJ2-3 TRBD2 few TRBV4-3 TGCGCCAGCAGCCAAGGGGCCTGGCGGGAGACCGCAGCAGATACGCAGTATTTT CASSQGAWRETAADTQYF
TRBJ1-2 TRBD1 few TRBV25-1 TGTGCCAGCAGTGAATTGGTGGACAGGGGGCCCCCTTACTATGGCTACACCTTC CASSELVDRGPPYYGYTF
TRBJ1-6 NA many TRBV6-2/TRBV6-3 TGTGCCAGCAGTTACTCCGGGGGAGGCTCACCCCTCCACTTT CASSYSGGGSPLHF
TRBJ2-1 NA NA TRBV20-1 TGCAGTGCTAGTGTGGGGGTGTACAATGAGCAGTTCTTC CSASVGVYNEQFF
TRBJ2-3 NA NA TRBV2 TGTGCAGCTTACTCGGGACACCTTAGCACAGATACGCAGTATTTT CAAYSGHLSTDTQYF
TRBJ2-2 NA NA TRBV12-3/TRBV12-4 TGTGCCAGCAGTCCCCCGGGCCCCGCCACCGGGGAGCTGTTTTTT CASSPPGPATGELFF
TRBJ1-5 TRBD1 few TRBV6-1 TGTGCCAGCACCCGGGACAGGGGCAGCAATCAGCCCCAGCATTTT CASTRDRGSNQPQHF
TRBJ1-1 TRBD1 many TRBV7-9 TGTGCCAGCAGCAAGACAGGGGAGAAGGGGCCTGAAGCTTTCTTT CASSKTGEKGPEAFF
TRBJ2-3 NA NA TRBV7-3 TGTGCCAGCAGCTTAGCGGGAAGGGCAGATACGCAGTATTTT CASSLAGRADTQYF
TRBJ1-5 NA many TRBV12-3/TRBV12-4 TGTGCCAGCAGTACAGGGTATAGCAATCAGCCCCAGCATTTT CASSTGYSNQPQHF
TRBJ2-7 NA few TRBV20-1 TGCAGTGCTGGCCGGGCAGGCTCCTACGAGCAGTACTTC CSAGRAGSYEQYF
TRBJ1-4 NA NA TRBV29-1 TGCAGCGTTGAAGCCGGGGGGCGCGGTGAAAAACTGTTTTTT CSVEAGGRGEKLFF
TRBJ2-3 TRBD1 few TRBV7-2 TGTGCCAGCAGCTCAGGACAGGCTCTCACAGATACGCAGTATTTT CASSSGQALTDTQYF
TRBJ2-1 NA few TRBV11-2 TGTGCCAGCTCCATTACCGGGGGCCAGTCCTACAATGAGCAGTTCTTC CASSITGGQSYNEQFF
TRBJ1-2 NA NA TRBV5-5 TGTGCCAGCAGCTTGGAGCCCAGGGAGAATGGCTACACCTTC CASSLEPRENGYTF
TRBJ2-2 TRBD1 few TRBV24-1 TGTGCCACCAGTGACCCCGGGACAGAGAACACCGGGGAGCTGTTTTTT CATSDPGTENTGELFF